This is a list of T cell receptor beta chains from one sample in a study of long-term antiretroviral therapy in people with HIV. Sequencing used immunoSEQ multiplex PCR; TCRdb keeps in-frame clones, though not all of them. Here the sample spans 15,000 to 20,000 clones, about 86% being singletons. The starting material was unsorted PBMCs, obtained 0.1 years after starting antiretroviral therapy. Every receptor here comes from a man aged 18 to 30 with HIV. CDR3s include the opening cysteine and the closing phenylalanine or tryptophan. The D gene is left open where the match is weak. Clone size, where shown, is once, few, many, or a class for clones that have expanded.

TRBD1,TRBV5-6,.,TRBJ1-1,CASSLDGQVPEAFF,TGTGCCAGCAGCTTGGATGGACAGGTTCCTGAAGCTTTCTTT
TRBD2,TRBV4-1,few,TRBJ2-2,CASSQMPAGAGAPGGELFF,TGCGCCAGCAGCCAGATGCCGGCGGGAGCGGGGGCCCCTGGGGGGGAGCTGTTTTTT
.,TRBV5-4,once,TRBJ2-3,CASSGGWSTDTQYF,TGTGCCAGCAGCGGGGGTTGGAGCACAGATACGCAGTATTTT
.,TRBV20-1,.,TRBJ2-1,CSATRTNEQFF,TGCAGTGCTACGCGGACCAATGAGCAGTTCTTC
.,TRBV13,once,TRBJ1-1,CASSLEGLPTSAFF,TGTGCCAGCAGCTTAGAAGGGTTGCCCACGTCAGCTTTCTTT
.,TRBV7-9,.,TRBJ2-4,CASSPEPGALAKNIQYF,TGTGCCAGCAGCCCCGAGCCAGGGGCCCTAGCCAAAAACATTCAGTACTTC
.,TRBV10-3,.,TRBJ1-1,CAISEKGPNTEAFF,TGTGCCATCAGTGAAAAGGGGCCAAACACTGAAGCTTTCTTT
.,TRBV2,.,TRBJ2-5,CASSGFDPGETQYF,TGTGCCAGCAGTGGGTTTGATCCAGGGGAGACCCAGTACTTC
.,TRBV2,.,TRBJ2-4,CASSEEVLGKNIQYF,TGTGCCAGCAGCGAGGAGGTATTAGGCAAAAACATTCAGTACTTC
.,TRBV6-1,.,TRBJ2-7,CATGYRPGGEQYF,TGTGCCACCGGTTACAGGCCTGGGGGAGAGCAGTACTTC
.,TRBV4-3,.,TRBJ2-1,CASSQDQIAVSYNEQFF,TGCGCCAGCAGCCAAGATCAAATAGCTGTATCCTACAATGAGCAGTTCTTC
.,TRBV6-6,.,TRBJ2-7,CASSPGQYYEQYF,TGTGCCAGCAGTCCCGGACAGTACTACGAGCAGTACTTC
.,TRBV5-1,.,TRBJ2-1,CASRTIQSSYNEQFF,TGCGCCAGCAGAACTATCCAGAGCTCCTACAATGAGCAGTTCTTC
.,TRBV7-6,medium-sized,TRBJ2-1,CASSLATYNEQFF,TGTGCCAGCAGCTTAGCTACCTACAATGAGCAGTTCTTC
.,TRBV27,.,TRBJ2-7,CASSLRGGNEQYF,TGTGCCAGCAGTTTAAGGGGCGGGAACGAGCAGTACTTC
.,TRBV11-3,.,TRBJ1-1,CASSLDLTATEAFF,TGTGCCAGCAGCTTAGATTTGACGGCCACTGAAGCTTTCTTT